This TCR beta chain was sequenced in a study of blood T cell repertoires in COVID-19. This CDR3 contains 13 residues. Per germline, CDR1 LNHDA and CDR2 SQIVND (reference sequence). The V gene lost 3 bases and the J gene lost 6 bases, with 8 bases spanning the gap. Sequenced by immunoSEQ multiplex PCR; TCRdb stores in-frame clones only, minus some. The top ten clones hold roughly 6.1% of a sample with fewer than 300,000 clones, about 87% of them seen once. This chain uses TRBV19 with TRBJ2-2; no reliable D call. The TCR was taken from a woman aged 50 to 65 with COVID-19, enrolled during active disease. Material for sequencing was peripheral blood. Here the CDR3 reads CASSILSAGELFF. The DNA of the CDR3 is TGTGCCAGTAGTATCCTGTCCGCCGGGGAGCTGTTTTTT.